Following are 22 T cell receptor beta chains from one sample sequenced in a study of blood T cell repertoires in COVID-19. Profiled with immunoSEQ multiplex PCR; TCRdb holds only in-frame clones, not every one. The profile covers some 87,000 clones, with roughly 79% appearing a single time and approximately 15% taken by the ten largest. Source material: peripheral blood. These receptors were obtained from a human donor in a cohort sampled during active COVID-19.

This chain uses TRBV28 with TRBJ2-7, with a weak D call TRBD1 (6 bases). Germline values: CDR1 MDHEN, CDR2 SYDVKM. V shed 9 bases and J shed 6 bases, with 12 bases lying between them. The CDR3 totals 11 residues. Written as DNA, the CDR3 is TGTGCCAGTTCGAGGGGGTCCGAGCAGTACGTC. This translates into CASSRGSEQYV.

The rearrangement uses TRBV28 and TRBJ1-3; D possibly corresponds to TRBD1 (6 bases). From germline, CDR1 is MDHEN and CDR2 SYDVKM. Trimming took 4 bases from V and 4 from J, leaving 26 bases between them. The CDR3 sequence is 19 residues long. CDR3 DNA: TGTGCCAGCAGTTCAGGACAGCTTACACTCGGGGACGACGGAAACACCATATATTTT. Translated, it gives CASSSGQLTLGDDGNTIYF.

V is TRBV4-1 and J is TRBJ1-1; a possible D gene is TRBD1 (5 bases). Germline CDR1 MGHRA, CDR2 YSYEKL. The ends were cut back, 4 bases at V and 4 bases at J, with 13 bases in the middle. The CDR3 runs 14 residues. The CDR3 bases are TGCGCCAGCAGCCTCACTCAGGGTGGCACTGAAGCTTTCTTT. Its translation is CASSLTQGGTEAFF.

For the CDR3, the DNA is TGTGCCAGTAGCGACATGTCCTACGAGCAGTACTTC. Its translation: CASSDMSYEQYF. The chain joins TRBV19 to TRBJ2-7; D is uncertain. Per the germline V gene, CDR1 is LNHDA and CDR2 is SQIVND (reference sequence). CDR3 size: 12 residues. V lost 6 bases, J lost 1 base, and 7 bases lay in between.

On this clone: A read error may be the cause here, since a much bigger clone is one base away. Within the sample, other DNA sequences also encode this same CDR3. The genes are TRBV7-9 and TRBJ2-3; D is unclear. This CDR3 region has 14 residues. Trimming left V 4 bases short and J 0 bases short, with 8 bases between. Germline V gene data show CDR1 as SEHNR and CDR2 as FQNEAQ (reference sequence). Here the CDR3 reads CASSWSVSTDTQYF. CDR3 DNA sequence: TGTGCCAGCAGCTGGAGCGTAAGCACAGATACGCAGTATTTT.

This clone was observed a single time. Written as DNA, the CDR3 is TGTGCCAGCAGTTACTCCAGGGGAGAGACCCAGTACTTC. This translates into CASSYSRGETQYF. The V and J genes are TRBV6-5 and TRBJ2-5, with D possibly being TRBD1 (6 bases). The V end was cut by 0 bases, the J end by 4 bases, with 6 bases between. This CDR3 has 13 residues. Germline CDR1 MNHEY, CDR2 SVGAGI.

The genes are TRBV29-1 and TRBJ2-5; TRBD2 agrees at 8 bases. Losses at the gene ends were 4 bases for V and 14 bases for J; bases not matched to a gene: 9. There are 11 residues in the CDR3. Germline CDR1 and CDR2: SQVTM and ANQGSEA. The DNA for the CDR3 is TGCAGCGTTGTTAGCGGGGTCCTTTCTTACTTC. Encoded protein: CSVVSGVLSYF.

The rearrangement uses TRBV21-1 and TRBJ1-5; the D call in the table, TRBD1, was not verified against the DNA. TRBV21-1 is noted as a pseudogene. This CDR3 spans 15 amino acids. In DNA form, the CDR3 reads TGTGCCAGCAGCAAAGTCGACAGGGCCCATCAGCCCCAGCATTTT. This sequence encodes CASSKVDRAHQPQHF.

The chain is built from TRBV23-1 and TRBJ2-7; D unresolved. TRBV23-1 is marked as an open reading frame, function uncertain. The CDR3 contains 9 residues. V lost 11 bases and J lost 6, with 8 bases in between. For the CDR3, the DNA is TGCGCCCTTTTTCTCGAGCAGTACGTC. This translates into CALFLEQYV.

The gene calls are TRBV7-2 and TRBJ2-7, with TRBD1 matching 9 bases. Germline V gene data show CDR1 as SGHTA and CDR2 as FQGNSA. The CDR3 is 14 amino acids. V lost 4 bases to trimming and J lost 0 bases; unmatched junction nucleotides: 1. CDR3: CASSSTGGSYEQYF. CDR3 bases: TGTGCCAGCAGCTCGACAGGGGGCTCCTACGAGCAGTACTTC.

The chain carries TRBV30 and TRBJ2-1; 10 bases agree with TRBD2. The CDR3 contains 14 residues. Germline trimming cut 2 bases from V and 6 bases from J; bases unmatched to any gene: 4. Germline loops: CDR1 GTSNPN, CDR2 SVGIG (reference sequence). DNA of the CDR3: TGTGCCTGGAGTCAGGGACTAGCGAGCAATGAGCAGTTCTTC. Protein product: CAWSQGLASNEQFF.

This chain links TRBV24-1 with TRBJ2-3, with 7 bases matching TRBD1. This CDR3 region has 16 residues. CDR1 is KGHDR and CDR2 is SFDVKD in the germline V gene. Trimming took 0 bases from V and 0 from J; bases not matched to a gene: 2. Written as DNA, the CDR3 is TGTGCCACCAGTGATTTGGGGACAGATAGCACAGATACGCAGTATTTT. This gives the protein CATSDLGTDSTDTQYF.

The V gene is TRBV27, the J gene TRBJ1-5; 9 nucleotides line up with TRBD1. The CDR3 loop spans 14 amino acids. V was pared by 6 bases and J by 4 bases, with 4 bases of the junction left unmatched. The germline CDR1 and CDR2 sequences are MNHEY and SMNVEV (reference sequence). This CDR3 reads CASRRTGENQPQHF. The DNA of the CDR3 is TGTGCCAGCAGGAGGACAGGGGAGAATCAGCCCCAGCATTTT.

This clone was detected a few times. This rearrangement joins TRBV19 to TRBJ2-7; 12 bases align to TRBD2. The J segment lost 4 bases and the V segment lost 5 bases, leaving 6 bases of the junction unmatched. CDR3 length equals 15 residues. The germline CDR1 and CDR2 sequences are LNHDA and SQIVND (reference sequence). CDR3 residues: CASSPRTSGTYEQYV. The CDR3 DNA sequence: TGTGCCAGTAGTCCCAGGACTAGCGGGACATACGAGCAGTACGTC.

The rearrangement uses TRBV7-6 and TRBJ2-1; 8 nucleotides match TRBD1. Germline values: CDR1 SGHVS, CDR2 FNYEAQ. The V gene end was trimmed by 0 bases and the J gene end by 8 bases; junction bases not matched to a gene: 12. The CDR3 contains 17 residues. The CDR3 is CASSLAPGQGAADEQFF. CDR3 bases: TGTGCCAGCAGCTTAGCGCCGGGGCAGGGGGCGGCCGATGAGCAGTTCTTC.

The genes are TRBV27 and TRBJ2-2; 7 positions agree with TRBD2. Germline-derived CDR1 and CDR2 are MNHEY and SMNVEV (reference sequence). J gave up 4 bases and V 2 bases, and 4 bases lay outside the gene matches. CDR3 size: 15 residues. CDR3 coding DNA: TGTGCCAGCAGTTTAGGTGGGAGGGGCACCGGGGAGCTGTTTTTT. Residues: CASSLGGRGTGELFF.

This clone was seen only a few times. V is TRBV5-4 and J is TRBJ1-4, with 8 bases that match TRBD1. The CDR3 is made up of 14 amino acids. CDR1 SGHNT and CDR2 YYREEE come from the germline V gene (reference sequence). The V segment lost 3 bases and the J segment 7 bases; nucleotides outside the gene matches: 5. CDR3 region: CASSSQGAGEKLFF. The CDR3 nucleotides are TGTGCCAGCAGCTCCCAGGGGGCCGGTGAAAAACTGTTTTTT. Looking up the rest from reference TRBV5-4 and TRBJ1-4 gives the full variable domain: ETGVTQSPTHLIKTRGQQVTLRCSSQSGHNTVSWYQQALGQGPQFIFQYYREEENGRGNFPPRFSGLQFPNYSSELNVNALELDDSALYLCASSSQGAGEKLFFGSGTQLSVL.

This chain connects TRBV6-5 to TRBJ1-2; 8 nucleotides agree with TRBD1. After removal of 6 bases from V and 7 bases from J, the junction contained 7 bases not matched to a gene. CDR3 length: 13 amino acids. Germline-derived CDR1 and CDR2 are MNHEY and SVGAGI. The CDR3 is CASRALQGAGYTF. DNA of the CDR3: TGTGCCAGCAGAGCACTTCAGGGGGCTGGCTACACCTTC.

The V call is TRBV19, the J call TRBJ1-2, with 9 bases fitting TRBD1. Germline assignment: CDR1 LNHDA and CDR2 SQIVND (reference sequence). The CDR3 runs to 17 residues. The V and J ends lost 3 bases and 2 bases, in that order; junction bases with no gene match: 10. CDR3 bases: TGTGCCAGTAGTATTTTAGGACAGGGGAGGGCCAACTATGGCTACACCTTC. Translated, it gives CASSILGQGRANYGYTF.

This chain uses TRBV7-6 with TRBJ2-1; 10 positions agree with TRBD2. This CDR3 spans 15 amino acids. Germline-derived CDR1 and CDR2 are SGHVS and FNYEAQ. With V trimmed by 4 bases and J by 4 bases, 4 bases remained unmatched. CDR3 amino acids: CASSSLAGVYNEQFF. CDR3 in DNA: TGTGCCAGCAGCTCCCTAGCGGGGGTATACAATGAGCAGTTCTTC.

This rearrangement joins TRBV7-9 to TRBJ2-5; 7 bases agree with TRBD1. Germline V CDR1 and CDR2: SEHNR, FQNEAQ (reference sequence). V lost 5 bases, J lost 3 bases, and 3 bases stayed unmatched. CDR3 length: 13 amino acids. Here the CDR3 DNA reads TGTGCCAGCAGCCTAGGGACAGAAGAGACCCAGTACTTC. Translated: CASSLGTEETQYF.

This sequence joins TRBV2 and TRBJ1-5, with no clear D. V was trimmed by 4 bases and J by 3 bases, leaving 13 bases between them. Germline lookup yields CDR1 SNHLY and CDR2 FYNNEI. The CDR3 extends over 15 amino acids. CDR3 sequence (DNA): TGTGCCAGCAGTGCGTCAGTCGGAGCCAATCAGCCCCAGCATTTT. Its translation is CASSASVGANQPQHF.